This T cell receptor beta chain was found in a study of blood T cell repertoires in COVID-19. Background on the study: From T cells, B-cell-depleted T cells, or PBMCs came the material, which was cDNA or gDNA.

The CDR3 runs to 15 residues. In germline, CDR1 is SGDLS, CDR2 YYNGEE. V trimming: 3 bases; J trimming: 2 bases; junction bases outside the gene matches: 3. Here immunoSEQ multiplex PCR was the method, and the copy in TCRdb shows in-frame clones only, minus some. Seen here are around 310,000 clones, 85% to 90% observed once, and the top ten hold about 1%. The chain employs TRBV9 and TRBJ2-7; 12 bases map to TRBD2. The sequencing sample was made of peripheral blood. This TCR derives from a woman in her thirties or forties with COVID-19, enrolled during active disease. As DNA, the CDR3 is TGTGCCAGCAGCGCCGGGACTAGCGGGCCCTACGAGCAGTACTTC. This translates into CASSAGTSGPYEQYF.